Here is one T cell receptor beta chain with its context. This specimen belongs to a study of blood T cell repertoires in COVID-19. Looking at the study overall: T cells, B-cell-depleted T cells, or PBMCs provided the cDNA or gDNA that served as material.

Sequencing used immunoSEQ multiplex PCR; TCRdb keeps in-frame clones, though not all of them. The sample records under 300,000 clones, over 80% being singletons. CDR1 is SEHNR, CDR2 FQNEAQ, per germline (reference sequence). The CDR3 length is 15 residues. V shed 5 bases, J shed 6 bases, and the junction held 8 bases outside the gene matches. Sequenced sample: peripheral blood. V and J are TRBV7-9 and TRBJ2-2; 8 nucleotides match TRBD1. The sequence was collected from a woman in her fifties or sixties with active or convalescent COVID-19. The CDR3 reads CASSNRGMGAGELFF. The CDR3 DNA is TGTGCCAGCAGCAACAGGGGGATGGGGGCCGGGGAGCTGTTTTTT.